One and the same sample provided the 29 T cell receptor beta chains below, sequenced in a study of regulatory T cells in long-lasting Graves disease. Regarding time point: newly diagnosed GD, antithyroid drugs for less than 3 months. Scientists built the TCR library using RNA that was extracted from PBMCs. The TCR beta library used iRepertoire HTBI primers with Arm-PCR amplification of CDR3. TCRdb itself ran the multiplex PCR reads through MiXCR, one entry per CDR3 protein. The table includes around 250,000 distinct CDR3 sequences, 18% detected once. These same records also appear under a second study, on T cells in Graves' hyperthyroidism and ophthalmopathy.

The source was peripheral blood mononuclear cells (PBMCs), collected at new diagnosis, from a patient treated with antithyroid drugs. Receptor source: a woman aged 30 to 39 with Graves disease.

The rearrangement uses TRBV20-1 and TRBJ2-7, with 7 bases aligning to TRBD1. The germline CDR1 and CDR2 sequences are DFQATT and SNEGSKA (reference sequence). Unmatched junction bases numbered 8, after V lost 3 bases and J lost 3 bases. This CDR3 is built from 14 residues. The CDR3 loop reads CSARLGGMLYEQYF. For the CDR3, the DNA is TGCAGTGCTAGGCTAGGGGGCATGCTCTACGAGCAGTACTTC.

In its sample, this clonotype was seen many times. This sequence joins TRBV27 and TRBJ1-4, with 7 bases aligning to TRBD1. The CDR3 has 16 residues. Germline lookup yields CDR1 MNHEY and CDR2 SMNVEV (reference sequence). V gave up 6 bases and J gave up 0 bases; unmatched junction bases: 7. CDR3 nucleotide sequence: TGTGCCAGCAGCTCCGGGACAGTTGCAACTAATGAAAAACTGTTTTTT. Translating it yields CASSSGTVATNEKLFF.

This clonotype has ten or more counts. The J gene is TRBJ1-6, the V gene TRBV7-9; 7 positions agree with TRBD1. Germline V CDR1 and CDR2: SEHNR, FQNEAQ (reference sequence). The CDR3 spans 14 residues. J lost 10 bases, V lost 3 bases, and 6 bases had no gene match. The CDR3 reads CASSFPGGESPLHF. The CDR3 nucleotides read TGTGCCAGCAGCTTTCCAGGGGGAGAGTCACCCCTCCACTTT.

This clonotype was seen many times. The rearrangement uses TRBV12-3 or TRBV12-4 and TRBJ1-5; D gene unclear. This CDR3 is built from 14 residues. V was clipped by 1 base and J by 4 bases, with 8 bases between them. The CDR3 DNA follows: TGTGCCAGCAGTTTAGGGGCAGAAAATCAGCCCCAGCATTTT. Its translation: CASSLGAENQPQHF.

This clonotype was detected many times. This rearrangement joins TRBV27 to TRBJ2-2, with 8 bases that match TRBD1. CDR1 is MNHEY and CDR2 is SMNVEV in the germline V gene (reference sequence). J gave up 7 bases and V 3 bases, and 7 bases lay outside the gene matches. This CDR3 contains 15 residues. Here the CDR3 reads CASSFGGQGYGELFF. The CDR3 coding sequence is TGTGCCAGCAGTTTTGGTGGACAGGGTTACGGGGAGCTGTTTTTT.

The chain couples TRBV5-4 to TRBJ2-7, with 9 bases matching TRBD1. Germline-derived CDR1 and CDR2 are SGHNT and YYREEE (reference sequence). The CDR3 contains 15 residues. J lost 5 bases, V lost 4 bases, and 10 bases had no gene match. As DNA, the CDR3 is TGTGCCAGCAGCCGTGAGGGGACAGGGACAGACGAGCAGTACTTC. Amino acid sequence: CASSREGTGTDEQYF.

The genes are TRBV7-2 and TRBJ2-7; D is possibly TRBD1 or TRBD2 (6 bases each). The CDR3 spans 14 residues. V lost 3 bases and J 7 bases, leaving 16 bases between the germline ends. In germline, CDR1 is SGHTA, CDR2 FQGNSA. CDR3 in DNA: TGTGCCAGCAGCTTTAACCGGGGGCTCGGGGAGCAGTACTTC. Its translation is CASSFNRGLGEQYF.

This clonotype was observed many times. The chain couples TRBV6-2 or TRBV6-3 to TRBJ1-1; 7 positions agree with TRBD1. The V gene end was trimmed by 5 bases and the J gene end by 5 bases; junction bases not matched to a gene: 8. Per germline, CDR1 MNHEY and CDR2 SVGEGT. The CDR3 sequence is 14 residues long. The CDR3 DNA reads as TGTGCCAGCAGTACCGGGACAGTCTTGACTGAAGCTTTCTTT. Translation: CASSTGTVLTEAFF.

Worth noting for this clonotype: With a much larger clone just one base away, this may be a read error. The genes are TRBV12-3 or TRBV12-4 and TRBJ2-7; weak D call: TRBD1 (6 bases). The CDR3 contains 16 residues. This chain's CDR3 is CAGSSTAGTRGVEQYF. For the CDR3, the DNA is TGTGCCGGCAGTTCGACCGCCGGGACAAGAGGCGTCGAGCAGTACTTC.

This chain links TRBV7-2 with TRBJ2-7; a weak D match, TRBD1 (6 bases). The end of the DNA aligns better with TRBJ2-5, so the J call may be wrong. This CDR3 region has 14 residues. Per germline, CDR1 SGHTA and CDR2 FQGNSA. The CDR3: CASSLGGPGGTQYF. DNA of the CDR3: TGTGCCAGCAGCTTAGGGGGGCCCGGAGGGACCCAGTACTTC.

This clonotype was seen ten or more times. The CDR3 DNA reads TGCAGCGTTGAAGGGACAGGGCAGGGCGGCTACACCTTC. Translated, it gives CSVEGTGQGGYTF. The chain has TRBV29-1 and TRBJ1-2; TRBD1 matches at 8 bases. Germline V gene data show CDR1 as SQVTM and CDR2 as ANQGSEA. The junction had 6 bases not matched to a gene; V was cut back by 1 base and J by 8 bases. There are 13 residues in the CDR3.

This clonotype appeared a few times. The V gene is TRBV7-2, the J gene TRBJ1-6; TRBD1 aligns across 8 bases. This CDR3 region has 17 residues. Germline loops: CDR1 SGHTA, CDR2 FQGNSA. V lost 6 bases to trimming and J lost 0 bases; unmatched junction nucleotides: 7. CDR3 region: CASRIDRGVSYNSPLHF. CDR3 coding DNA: TGTGCCAGCAGGATTGACAGGGGCGTCTCCTATAATTCACCCCTCCACTTT.

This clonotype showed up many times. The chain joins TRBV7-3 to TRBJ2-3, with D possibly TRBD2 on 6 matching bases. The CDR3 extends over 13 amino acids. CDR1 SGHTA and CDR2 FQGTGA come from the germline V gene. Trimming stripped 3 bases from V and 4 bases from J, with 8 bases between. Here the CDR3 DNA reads TGTGCCAGCAGCTTCCGCGGGGCAGATACGCAGTATTTT. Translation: CASSFRGADTQYF.

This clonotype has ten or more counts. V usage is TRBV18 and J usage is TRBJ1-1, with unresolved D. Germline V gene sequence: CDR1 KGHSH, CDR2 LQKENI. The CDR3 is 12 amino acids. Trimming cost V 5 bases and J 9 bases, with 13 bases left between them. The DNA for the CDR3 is TGTGCCAGCTCAGCCGGACGGACCCAAGCTTTCTTT. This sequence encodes CASSAGRTQAFF.

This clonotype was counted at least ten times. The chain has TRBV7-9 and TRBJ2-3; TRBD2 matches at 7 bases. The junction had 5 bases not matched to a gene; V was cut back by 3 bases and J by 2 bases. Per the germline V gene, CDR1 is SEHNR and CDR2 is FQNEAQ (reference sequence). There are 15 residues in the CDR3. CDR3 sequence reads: CASSFSGSLTDTQYF. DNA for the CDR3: TGTGCCAGCAGCTTTAGCGGGTCCCTCACAGATACGCAGTATTTT.

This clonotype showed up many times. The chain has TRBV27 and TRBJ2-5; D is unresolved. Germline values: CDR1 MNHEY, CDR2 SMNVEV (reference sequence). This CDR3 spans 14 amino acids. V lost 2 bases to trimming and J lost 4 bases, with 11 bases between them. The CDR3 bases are TGTGCCAGCAGTTTAAGCTTGGCCCCAGAGACCCAGTACTTC. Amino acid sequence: CASSLSLAPETQYF.

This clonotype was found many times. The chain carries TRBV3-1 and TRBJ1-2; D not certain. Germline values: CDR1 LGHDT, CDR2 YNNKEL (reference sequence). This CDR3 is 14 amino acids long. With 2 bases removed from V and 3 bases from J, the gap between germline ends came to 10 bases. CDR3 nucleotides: TGTGCCAGCAGCCAATTGGGCCCGGACTATGGCTACACCTTC. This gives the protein CASSQLGPDYGYTF.

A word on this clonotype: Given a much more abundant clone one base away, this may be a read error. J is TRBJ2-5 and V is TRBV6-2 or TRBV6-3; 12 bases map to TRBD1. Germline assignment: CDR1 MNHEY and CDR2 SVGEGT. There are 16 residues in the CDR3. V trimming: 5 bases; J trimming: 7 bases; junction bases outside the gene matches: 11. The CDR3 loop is CASSERRDRGRGTQYF. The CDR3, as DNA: TGTGCCAGCAGTGAACGTCGGGACAGGGGGCGGGGGACCCAGTACTTC.

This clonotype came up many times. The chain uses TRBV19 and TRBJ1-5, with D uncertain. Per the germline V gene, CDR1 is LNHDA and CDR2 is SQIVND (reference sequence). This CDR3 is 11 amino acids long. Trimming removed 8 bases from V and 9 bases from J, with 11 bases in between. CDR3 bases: TGTGCCAGTCTCGGAGGAGGGCCCCAGCATTTT. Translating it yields CASLGGGPQHF.

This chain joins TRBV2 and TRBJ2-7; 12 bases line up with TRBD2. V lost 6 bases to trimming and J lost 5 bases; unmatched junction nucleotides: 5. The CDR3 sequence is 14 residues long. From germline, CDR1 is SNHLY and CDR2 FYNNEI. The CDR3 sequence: CASRARLAGDEQYF. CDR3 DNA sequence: TGTGCCAGCAGGGCCCGACTAGCGGGAGACGAGCAGTACTTC.

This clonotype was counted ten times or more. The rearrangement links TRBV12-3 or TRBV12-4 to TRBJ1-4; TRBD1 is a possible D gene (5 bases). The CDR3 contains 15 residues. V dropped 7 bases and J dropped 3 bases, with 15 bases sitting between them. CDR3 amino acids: CASKTVGAANEKLFF. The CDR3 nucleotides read TGTGCCAGCAAAACCGTAGGGGCGGCTAATGAAAAACTGTTTTTT.

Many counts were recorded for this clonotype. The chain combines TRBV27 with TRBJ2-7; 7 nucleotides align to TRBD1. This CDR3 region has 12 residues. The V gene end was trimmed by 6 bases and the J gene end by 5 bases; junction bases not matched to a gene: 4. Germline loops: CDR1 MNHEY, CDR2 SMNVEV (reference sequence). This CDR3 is CASSGTGDEQYF. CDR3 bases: TGTGCCAGCAGCGGAACAGGGGACGAGCAGTACTTC.

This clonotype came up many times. The CDR3 spells CASSEWGRPFSEGYTF. The CDR3 nucleotides are TGTGCCAGCAGTGAATGGGGCCGACCGTTTTCTGAGGGCTACACCTTC. The chain carries TRBV25-1 and TRBJ1-2; D perhaps matches TRBD1 (5 bases). With 1 base removed from V and 8 bases from J, the gap between germline ends came to 20 bases. The CDR3 runs to 16 residues. CDR1 and CDR2 (germline): MGHDK, SYGVNS.

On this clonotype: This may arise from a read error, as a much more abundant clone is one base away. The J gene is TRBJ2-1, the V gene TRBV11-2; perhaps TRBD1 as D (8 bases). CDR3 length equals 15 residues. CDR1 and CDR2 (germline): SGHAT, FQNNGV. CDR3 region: CTSSLRETGDNEQFF. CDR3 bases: TGTACCAGCAGCTTGCGGGAGACAGGGGACAATGAGCAGTTCTTC.

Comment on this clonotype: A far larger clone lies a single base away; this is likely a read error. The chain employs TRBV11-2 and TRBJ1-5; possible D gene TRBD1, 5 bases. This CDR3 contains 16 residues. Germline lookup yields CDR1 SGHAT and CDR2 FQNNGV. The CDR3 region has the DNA TGTGCCGGCAGCTTAGCTTACAGGTTGGGGCACCAGCCCCAGCATTTT. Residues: CAGSLAYRLGHQPQHF. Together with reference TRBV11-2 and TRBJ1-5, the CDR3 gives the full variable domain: EAGVAQSPRYKIIEKRQSVAFWCNPISGHATLYWYQQILGQGPKLLIQFQNNGVVDDSQLPKDRFSAERLKGVDSTLKIQPAKLEDSAVYLCAGSLAYRLGHQPQHFGDGTRLSIL.

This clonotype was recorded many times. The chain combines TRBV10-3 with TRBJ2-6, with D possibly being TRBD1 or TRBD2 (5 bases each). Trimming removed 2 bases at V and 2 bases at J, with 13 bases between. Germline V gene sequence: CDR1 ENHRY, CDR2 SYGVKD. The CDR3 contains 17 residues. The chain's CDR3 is CAISEIVGVPGANVLTF. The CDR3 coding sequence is TGTGCCATCAGTGAGATAGTGGGGGTCCCTGGGGCCAACGTCCTGACTTTC.

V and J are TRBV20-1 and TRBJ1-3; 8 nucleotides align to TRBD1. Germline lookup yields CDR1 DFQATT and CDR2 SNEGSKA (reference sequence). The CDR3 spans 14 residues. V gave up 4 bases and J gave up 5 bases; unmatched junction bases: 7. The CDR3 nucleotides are TGCAGTGCTACAGACAGGGGTAGGAGAAACACCATATATTTT. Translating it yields CSATDRGRRNTIYF.

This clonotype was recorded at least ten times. CDR3 amino acids: CASSQTGMNTEAFF. The CDR3, as DNA: TGTGCCAGCAGCCAAACAGGGATGAACACTGAAGCTTTCTTT. J is TRBJ1-1 and V is TRBV4-2, with D maybe TRBD1 (6 bases). Trimming stripped 2 bases from V and 0 bases from J, with 7 bases between. This CDR3 spans 14 amino acids. Germline-derived CDR1 and CDR2 are LGHNA and YNFKEQ.

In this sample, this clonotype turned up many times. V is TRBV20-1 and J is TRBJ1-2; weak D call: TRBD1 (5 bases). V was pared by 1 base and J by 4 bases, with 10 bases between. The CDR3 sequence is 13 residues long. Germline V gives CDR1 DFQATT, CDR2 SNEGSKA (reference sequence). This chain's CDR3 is CSARVQGSYGYTF. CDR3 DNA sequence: TGCAGTGCTAGAGTCCAGGGCTCCTATGGCTACACCTTC.